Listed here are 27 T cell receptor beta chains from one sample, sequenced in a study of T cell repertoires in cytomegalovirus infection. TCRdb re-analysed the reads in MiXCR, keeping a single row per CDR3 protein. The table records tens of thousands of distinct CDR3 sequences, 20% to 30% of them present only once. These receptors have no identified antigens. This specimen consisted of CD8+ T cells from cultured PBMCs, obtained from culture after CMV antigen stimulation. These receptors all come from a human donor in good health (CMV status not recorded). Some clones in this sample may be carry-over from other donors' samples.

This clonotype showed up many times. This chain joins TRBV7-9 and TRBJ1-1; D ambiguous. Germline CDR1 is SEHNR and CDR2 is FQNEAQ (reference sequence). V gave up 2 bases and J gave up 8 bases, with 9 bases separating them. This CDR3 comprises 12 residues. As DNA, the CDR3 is TGTGCCAGCAGCTTAATTTCCACCGAAGCTTTCTTT. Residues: CASSLISTEAFF.

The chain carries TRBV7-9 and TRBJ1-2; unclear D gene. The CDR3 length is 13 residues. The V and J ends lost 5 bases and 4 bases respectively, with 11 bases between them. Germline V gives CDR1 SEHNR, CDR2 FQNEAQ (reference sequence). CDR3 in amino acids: CASSVGPVYGYTF. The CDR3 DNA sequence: TGTGCCAGCAGCGTTGGGCCTGTCTATGGCTACACCTTC.

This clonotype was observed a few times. The CDR3 sequence: CASSYSTSGSGEQYF. The CDR3 bases are TGTGCCAGCAGTTACTCGACTAGCGGGAGTGGCGAGCAGTACTTC. The rearrangement links TRBV6-8 to TRBJ2-7; 12 positions match TRBD2. The junction had 3 bases not matched to a gene; V was cut back by 0 bases and J by 6 bases. Germline V CDR1 and CDR2: MNHGY, SAAAGT. The CDR3 has 15 residues.

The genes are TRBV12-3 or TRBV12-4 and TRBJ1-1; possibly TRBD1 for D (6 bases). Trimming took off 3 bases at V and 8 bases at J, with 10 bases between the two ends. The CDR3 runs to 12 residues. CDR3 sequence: CASSFGQTEAFF. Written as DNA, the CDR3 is TGTGCCAGCAGTTTTGGACAGACCGAAGCTTTCTTT.

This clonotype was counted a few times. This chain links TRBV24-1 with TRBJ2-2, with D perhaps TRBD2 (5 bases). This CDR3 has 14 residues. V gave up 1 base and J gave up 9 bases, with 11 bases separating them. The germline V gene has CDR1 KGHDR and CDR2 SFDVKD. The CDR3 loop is CATSDLRTGRELFF. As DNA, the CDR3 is TGTGCCACCAGTGATTTACGGACTGGCCGGGAGCTGTTTTTT.

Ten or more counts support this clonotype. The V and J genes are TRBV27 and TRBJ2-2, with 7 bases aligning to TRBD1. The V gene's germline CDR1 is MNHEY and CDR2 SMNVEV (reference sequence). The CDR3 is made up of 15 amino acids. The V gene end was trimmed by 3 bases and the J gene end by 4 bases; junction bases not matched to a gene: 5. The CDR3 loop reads CASSFRDRATGELFF. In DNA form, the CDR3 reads TGTGCCAGCAGTTTCCGGGACAGAGCCACCGGGGAGCTGTTTTTT.

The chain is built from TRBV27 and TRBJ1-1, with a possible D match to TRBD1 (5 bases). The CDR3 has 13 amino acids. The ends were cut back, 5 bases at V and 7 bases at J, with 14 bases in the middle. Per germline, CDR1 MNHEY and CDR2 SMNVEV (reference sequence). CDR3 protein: CASSPLGGGEAFF. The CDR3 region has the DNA TGTGCCAGCAGTCCCTTGGGGGGGGGTGAAGCTTTCTTT.

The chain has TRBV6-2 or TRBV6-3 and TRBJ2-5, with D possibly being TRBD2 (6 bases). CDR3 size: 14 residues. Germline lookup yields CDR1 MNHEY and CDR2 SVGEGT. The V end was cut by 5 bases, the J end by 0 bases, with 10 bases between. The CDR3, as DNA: TGTGCCAGCAGTGACGGGGGATACCAAGAGACCCAGTACTTC. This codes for CASSDGGYQETQYF.

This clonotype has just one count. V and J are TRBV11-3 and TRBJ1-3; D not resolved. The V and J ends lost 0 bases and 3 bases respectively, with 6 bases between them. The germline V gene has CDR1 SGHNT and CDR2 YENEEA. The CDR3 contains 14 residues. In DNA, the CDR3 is TGTGCCAGCAGCTTAGAATTCGGTGGAAACACCATATATTTT. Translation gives CASSLEFGGNTIYF.

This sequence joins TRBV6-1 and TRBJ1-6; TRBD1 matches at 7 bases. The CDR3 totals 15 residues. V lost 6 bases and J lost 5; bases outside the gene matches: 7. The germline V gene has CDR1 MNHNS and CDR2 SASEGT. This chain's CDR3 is CASSFGTADNSPLHF. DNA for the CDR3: TGTGCCAGCAGCTTCGGGACAGCAGATAATTCACCCCTCCACTTT.

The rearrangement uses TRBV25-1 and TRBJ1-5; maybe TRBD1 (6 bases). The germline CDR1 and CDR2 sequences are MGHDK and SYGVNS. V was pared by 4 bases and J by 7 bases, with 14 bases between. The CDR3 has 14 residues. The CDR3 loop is CASSVTGPGQPQHF. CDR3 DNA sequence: TGTGCCAGCAGTGTAACAGGGCCCGGACAGCCCCAGCATTTT.

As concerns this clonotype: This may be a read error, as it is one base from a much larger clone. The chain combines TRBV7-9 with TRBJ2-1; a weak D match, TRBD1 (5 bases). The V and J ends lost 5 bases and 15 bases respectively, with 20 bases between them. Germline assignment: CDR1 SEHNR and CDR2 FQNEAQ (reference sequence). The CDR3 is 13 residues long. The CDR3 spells CASSPRMGPGLFF. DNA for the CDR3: TGTGCCAGCAGCCCTCGAATGGGGCCAGGGCTGTTCTTC.

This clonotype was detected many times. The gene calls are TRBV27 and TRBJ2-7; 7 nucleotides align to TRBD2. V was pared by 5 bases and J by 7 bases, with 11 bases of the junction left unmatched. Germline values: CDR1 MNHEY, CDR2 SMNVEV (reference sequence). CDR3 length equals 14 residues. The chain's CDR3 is CASSRSGVSREQYF. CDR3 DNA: TGTGCCAGCAGTCGCAGCGGGGTTTCGCGGGAGCAGTACTTC.

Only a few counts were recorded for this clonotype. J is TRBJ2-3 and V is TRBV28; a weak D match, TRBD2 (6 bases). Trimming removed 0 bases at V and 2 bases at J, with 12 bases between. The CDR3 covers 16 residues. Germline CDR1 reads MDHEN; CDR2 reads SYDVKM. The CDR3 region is CASSLWGLAHTDTQYF. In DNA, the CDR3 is TGTGCCAGCAGTTTATGGGGCCTAGCGCACACAGATACGCAGTATTTT. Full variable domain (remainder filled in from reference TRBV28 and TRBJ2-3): DVKVTQSSRYLVKRTGEKVFLECVQDMDHENMFWYRQDPGLGLRLIYFSYDVKMKEKGDIPEGYSVSREKKERFSLILESASTNQTSMYLCASSLWGLAHTDTQYFGPGTRLTVL.

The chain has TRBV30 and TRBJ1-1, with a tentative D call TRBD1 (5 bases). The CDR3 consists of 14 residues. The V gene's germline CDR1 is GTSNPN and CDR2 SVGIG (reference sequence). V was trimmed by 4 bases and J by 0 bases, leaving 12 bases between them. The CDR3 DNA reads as TGTGCCTGGATTGGGACGGATATGAACACTGAAGCTTTCTTT. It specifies CAWIGTDMNTEAFF.

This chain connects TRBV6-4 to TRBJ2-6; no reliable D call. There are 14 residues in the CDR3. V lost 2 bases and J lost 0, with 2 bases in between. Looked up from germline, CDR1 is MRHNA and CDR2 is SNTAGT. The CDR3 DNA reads TGTGCCAGCAGTGACACCTCTGGGGCCAACGTCCTGACTTTC. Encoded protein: CASSDTSGANVLTF.

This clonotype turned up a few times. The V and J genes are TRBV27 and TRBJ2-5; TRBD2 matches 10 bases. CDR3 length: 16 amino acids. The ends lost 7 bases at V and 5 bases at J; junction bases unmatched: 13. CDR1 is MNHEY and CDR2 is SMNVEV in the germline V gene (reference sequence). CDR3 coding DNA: TGTGCCAGCAAAGATTTCAGCGGGGGGGCAATGGAGACCCAGTACTTC. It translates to CASKDFSGGAMETQYF.

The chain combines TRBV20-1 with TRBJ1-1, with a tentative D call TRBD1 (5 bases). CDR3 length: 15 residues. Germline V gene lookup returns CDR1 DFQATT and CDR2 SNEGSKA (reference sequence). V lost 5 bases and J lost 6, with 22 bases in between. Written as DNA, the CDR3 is TGCAGTGCTGTGGCCCGAACGGGGCCCCGGGCTGAAGCTTTCTTT. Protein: CSAVARTGPRAEAFF.

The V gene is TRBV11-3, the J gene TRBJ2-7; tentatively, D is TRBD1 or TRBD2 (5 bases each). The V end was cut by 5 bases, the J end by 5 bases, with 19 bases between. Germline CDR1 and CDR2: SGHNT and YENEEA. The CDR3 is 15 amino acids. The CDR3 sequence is CASSGRDGSPNEQYF. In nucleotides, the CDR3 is TGTGCCAGCAGCGGCCGGGACGGGTCGCCCAACGAGCAGTACTTC. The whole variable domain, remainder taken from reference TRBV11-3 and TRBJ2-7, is EAGVVQSPRYKIIEKKQPVAFWCNPISGHNTLYWYLQNLGQGPELLIRYENEEAVDDSQLPKDRFSAERLKGVDSTLKIQPAELGDSAVYLCASSGRDGSPNEQYFGPGTRLTVT.

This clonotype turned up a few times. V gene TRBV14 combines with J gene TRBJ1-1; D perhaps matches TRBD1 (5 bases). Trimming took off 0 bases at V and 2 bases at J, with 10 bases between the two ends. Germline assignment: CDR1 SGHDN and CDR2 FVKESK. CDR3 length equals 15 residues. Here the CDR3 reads CASSQDGGANTEAFF. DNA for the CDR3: TGTGCCAGCAGCCAAGACGGAGGGGCCAACACTGAAGCTTTCTTT.

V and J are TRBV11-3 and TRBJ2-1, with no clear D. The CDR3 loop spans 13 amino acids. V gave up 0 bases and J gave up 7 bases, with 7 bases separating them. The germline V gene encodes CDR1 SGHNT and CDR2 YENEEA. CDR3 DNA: TGTGCCAGCAGCTTAGATCCCGAAAATGAGCAGTTCTTC. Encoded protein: CASSLDPENEQFF.

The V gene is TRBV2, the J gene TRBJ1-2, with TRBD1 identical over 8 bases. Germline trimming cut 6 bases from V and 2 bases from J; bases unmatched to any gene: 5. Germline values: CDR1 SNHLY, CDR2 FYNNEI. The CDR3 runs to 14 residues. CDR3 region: CASRDREDNYGYTF. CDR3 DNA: TGTGCCAGCAGGGACAGGGAGGACAACTATGGCTACACCTTC.

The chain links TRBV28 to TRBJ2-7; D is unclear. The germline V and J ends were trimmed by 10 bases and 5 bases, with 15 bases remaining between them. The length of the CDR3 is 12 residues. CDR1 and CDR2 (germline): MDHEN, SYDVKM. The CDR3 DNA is TGTGCCACCTCTTCTGCAGGCGACGAGCAGTACTTC. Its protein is CATSSAGDEQYF.

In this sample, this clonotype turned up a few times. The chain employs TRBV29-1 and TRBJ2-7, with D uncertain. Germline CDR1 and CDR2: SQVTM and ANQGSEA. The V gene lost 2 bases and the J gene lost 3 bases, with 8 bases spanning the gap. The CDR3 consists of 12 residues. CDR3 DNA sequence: TGCAGCGTTGAATCGGAATACTACGAGCAGTACTTC. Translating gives CSVESEYYEQYF.

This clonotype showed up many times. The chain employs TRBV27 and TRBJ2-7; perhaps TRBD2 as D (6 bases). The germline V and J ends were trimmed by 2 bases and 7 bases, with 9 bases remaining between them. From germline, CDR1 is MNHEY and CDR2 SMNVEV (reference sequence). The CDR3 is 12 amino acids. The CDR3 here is CASSLEGREQYF. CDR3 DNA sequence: TGTGCCAGCAGTTTAGAAGGGAGGGAGCAGTACTTC.

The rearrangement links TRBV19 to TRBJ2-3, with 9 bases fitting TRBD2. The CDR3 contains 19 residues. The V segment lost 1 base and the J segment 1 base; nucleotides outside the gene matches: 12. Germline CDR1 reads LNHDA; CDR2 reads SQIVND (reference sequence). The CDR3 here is CASSIGGGGGFRRTDTQYF. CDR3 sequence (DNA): TGTGCCAGTAGTATAGGGGGCGGGGGGGGATTTCGGCGCACAGATACGCAGTATTTT.

The CDR3 coding sequence is TGCGCCAGCAGCTCTGGAGCACCCAATGAGCAGTTCTTC. This codes for CASSSGAPNEQFF. V usage is TRBV5-1 and J usage is TRBJ2-1; D call uncertain. CDR3 length equals 13 residues. Germline V lookup: CDR1 SGHRS, CDR2 YFSETQ. Trimming shortened V by 3 bases and J by 6 bases, and 10 bases separated the two germline ends.